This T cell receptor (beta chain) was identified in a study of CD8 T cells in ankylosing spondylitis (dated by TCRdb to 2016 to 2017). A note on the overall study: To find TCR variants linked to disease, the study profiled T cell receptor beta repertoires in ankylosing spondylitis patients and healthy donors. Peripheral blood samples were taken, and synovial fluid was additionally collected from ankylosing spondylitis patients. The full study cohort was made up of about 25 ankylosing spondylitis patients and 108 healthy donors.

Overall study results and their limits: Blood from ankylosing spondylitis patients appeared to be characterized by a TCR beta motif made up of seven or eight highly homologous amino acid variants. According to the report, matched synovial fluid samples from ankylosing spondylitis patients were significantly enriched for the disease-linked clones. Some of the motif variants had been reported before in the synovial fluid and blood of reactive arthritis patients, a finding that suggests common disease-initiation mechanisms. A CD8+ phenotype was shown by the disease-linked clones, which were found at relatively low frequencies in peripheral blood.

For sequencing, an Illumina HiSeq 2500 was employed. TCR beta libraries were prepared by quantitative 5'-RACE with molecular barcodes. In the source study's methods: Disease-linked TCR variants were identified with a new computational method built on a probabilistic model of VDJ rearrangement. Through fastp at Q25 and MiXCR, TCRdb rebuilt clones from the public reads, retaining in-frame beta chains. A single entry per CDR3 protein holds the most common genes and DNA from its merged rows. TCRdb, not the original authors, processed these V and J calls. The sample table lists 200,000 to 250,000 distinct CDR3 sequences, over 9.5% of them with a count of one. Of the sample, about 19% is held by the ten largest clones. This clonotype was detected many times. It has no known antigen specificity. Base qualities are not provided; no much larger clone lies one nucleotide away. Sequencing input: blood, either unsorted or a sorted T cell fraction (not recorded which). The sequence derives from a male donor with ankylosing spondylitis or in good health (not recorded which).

The sequenced DNA is TGCGCCAGCAGCCCAGGGACAGGGTCGGGGACTCAGCCCCAGCATTTT. Its translation is CASSPGTGSGTQPQHF. This chain is built from TRBV5-1 and TRBJ1-5; TRBD1 matches 9 bases in the middle. There are 16 amino acids in the CDR3, from cysteine to phenylalanine inclusive. Only CDR3 DNA is held: 48 bases, read in frame from base 1. V loses 4 bases at its end and J loses 6 bases; junction bases beyond the gene matches: 11. The germline V gene yields SGHRS for CDR1 and YFSETQ for CDR2.